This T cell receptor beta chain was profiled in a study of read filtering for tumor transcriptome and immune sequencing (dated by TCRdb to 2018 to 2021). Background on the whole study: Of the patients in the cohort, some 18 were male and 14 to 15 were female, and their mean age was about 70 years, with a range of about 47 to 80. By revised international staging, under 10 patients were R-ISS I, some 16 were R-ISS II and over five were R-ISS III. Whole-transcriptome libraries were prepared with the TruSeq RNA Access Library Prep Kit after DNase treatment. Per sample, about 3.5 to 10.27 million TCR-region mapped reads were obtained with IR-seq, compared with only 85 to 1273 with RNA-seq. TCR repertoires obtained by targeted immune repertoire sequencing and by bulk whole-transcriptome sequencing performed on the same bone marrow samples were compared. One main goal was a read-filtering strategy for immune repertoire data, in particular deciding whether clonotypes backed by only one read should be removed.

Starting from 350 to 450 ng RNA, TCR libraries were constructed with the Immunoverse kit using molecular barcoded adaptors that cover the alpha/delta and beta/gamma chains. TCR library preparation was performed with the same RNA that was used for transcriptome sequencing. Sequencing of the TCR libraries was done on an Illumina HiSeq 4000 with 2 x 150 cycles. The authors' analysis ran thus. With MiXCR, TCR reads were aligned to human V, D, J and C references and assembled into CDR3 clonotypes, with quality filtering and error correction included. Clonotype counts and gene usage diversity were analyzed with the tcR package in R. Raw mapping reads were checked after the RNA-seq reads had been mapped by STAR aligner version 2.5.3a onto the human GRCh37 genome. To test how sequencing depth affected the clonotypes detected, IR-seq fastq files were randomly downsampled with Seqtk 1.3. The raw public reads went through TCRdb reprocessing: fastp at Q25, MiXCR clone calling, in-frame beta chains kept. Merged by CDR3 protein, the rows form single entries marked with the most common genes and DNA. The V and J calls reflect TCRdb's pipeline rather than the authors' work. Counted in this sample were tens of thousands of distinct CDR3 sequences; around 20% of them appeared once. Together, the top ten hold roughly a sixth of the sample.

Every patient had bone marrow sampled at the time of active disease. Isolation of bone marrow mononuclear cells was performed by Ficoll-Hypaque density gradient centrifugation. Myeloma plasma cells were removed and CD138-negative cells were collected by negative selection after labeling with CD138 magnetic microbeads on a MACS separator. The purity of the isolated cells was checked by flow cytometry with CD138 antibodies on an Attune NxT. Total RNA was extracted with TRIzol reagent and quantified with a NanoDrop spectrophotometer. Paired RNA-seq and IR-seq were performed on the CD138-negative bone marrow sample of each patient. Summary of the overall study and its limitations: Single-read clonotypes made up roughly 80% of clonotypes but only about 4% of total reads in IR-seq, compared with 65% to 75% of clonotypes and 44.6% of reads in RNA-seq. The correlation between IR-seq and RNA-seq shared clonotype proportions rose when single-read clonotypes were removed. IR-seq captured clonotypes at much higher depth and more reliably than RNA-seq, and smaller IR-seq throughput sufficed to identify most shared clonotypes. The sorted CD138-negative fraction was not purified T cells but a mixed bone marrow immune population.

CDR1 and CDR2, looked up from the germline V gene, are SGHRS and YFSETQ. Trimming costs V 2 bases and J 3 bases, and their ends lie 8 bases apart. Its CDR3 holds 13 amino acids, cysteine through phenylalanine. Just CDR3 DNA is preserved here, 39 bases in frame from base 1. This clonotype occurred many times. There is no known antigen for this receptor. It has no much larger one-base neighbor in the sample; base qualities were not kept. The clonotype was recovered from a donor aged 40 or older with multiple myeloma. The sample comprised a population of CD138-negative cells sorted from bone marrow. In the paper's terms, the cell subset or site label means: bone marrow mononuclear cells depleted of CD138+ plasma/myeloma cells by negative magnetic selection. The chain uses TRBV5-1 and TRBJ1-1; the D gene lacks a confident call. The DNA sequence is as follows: TGCGCCAGCAGCTTCCTCGGTGACACTGAAGCTTTCTTT. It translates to CASSFLGDTEAFF.